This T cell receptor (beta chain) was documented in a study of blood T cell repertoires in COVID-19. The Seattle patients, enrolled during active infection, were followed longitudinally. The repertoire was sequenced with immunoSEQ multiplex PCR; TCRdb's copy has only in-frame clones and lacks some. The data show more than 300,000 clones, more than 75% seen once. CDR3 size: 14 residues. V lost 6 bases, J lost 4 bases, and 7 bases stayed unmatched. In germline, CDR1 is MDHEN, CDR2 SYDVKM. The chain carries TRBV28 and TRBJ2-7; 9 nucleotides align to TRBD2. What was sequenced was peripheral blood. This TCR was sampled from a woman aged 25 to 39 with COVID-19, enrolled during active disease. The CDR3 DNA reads TGTGCCAGCAGATTTAGCGGGAGCCTATACGAGCAGTACTTC. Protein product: CASRFSGSLYEQYF.